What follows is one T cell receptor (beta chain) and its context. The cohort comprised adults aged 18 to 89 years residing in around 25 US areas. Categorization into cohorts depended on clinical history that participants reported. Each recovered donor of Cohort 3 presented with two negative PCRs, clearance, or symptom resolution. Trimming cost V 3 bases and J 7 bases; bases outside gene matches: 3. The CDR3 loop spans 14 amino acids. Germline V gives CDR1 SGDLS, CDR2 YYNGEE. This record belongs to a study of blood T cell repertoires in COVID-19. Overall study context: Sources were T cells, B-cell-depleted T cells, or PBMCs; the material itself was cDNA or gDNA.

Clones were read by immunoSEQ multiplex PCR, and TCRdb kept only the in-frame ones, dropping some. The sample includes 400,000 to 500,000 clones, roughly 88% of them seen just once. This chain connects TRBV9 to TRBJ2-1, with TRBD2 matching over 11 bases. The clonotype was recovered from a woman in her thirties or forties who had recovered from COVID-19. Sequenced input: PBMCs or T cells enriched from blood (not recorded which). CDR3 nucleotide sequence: TGTGCCAGCAGCGAGACTAGCGGGGCTAATGAGCAGTTCTTC. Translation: CASSETSGANEQFF.